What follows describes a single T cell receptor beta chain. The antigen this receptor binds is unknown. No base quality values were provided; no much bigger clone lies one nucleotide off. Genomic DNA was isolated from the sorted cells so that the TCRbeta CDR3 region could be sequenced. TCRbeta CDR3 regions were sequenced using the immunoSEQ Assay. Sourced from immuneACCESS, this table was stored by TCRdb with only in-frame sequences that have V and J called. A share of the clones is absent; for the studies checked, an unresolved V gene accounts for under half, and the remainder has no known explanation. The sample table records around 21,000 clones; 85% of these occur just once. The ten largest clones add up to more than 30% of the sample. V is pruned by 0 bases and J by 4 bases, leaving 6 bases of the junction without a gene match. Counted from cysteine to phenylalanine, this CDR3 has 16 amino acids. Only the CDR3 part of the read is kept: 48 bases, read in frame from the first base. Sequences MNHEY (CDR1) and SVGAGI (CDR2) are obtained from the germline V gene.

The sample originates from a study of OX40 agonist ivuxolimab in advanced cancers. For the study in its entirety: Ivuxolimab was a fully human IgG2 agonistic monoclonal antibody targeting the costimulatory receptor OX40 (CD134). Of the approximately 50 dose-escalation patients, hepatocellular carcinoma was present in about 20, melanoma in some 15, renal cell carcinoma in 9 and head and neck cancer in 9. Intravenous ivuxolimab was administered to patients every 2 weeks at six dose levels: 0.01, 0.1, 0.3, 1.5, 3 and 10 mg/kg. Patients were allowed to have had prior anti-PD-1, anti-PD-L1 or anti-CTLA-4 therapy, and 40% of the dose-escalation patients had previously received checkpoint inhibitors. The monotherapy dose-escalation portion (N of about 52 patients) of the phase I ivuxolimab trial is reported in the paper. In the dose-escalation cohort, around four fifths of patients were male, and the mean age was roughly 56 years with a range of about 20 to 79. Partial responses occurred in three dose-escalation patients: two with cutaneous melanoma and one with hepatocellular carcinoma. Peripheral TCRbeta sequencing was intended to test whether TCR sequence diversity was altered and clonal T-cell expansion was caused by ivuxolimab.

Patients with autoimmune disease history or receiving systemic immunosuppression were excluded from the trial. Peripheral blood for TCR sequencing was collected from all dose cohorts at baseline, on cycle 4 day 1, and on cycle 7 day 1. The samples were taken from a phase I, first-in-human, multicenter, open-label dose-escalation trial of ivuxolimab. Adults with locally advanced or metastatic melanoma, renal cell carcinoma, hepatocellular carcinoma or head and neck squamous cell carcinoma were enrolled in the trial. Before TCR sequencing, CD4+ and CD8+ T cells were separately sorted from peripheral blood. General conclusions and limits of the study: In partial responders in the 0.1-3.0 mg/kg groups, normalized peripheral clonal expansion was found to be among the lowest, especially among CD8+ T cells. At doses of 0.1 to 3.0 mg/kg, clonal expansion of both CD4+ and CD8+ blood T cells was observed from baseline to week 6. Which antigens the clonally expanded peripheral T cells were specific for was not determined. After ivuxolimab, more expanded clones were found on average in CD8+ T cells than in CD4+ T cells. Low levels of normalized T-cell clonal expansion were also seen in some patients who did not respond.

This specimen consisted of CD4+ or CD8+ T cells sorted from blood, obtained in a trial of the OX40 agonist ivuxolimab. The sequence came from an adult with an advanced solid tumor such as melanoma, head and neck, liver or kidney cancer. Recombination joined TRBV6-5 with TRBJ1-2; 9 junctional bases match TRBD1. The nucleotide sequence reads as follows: TGTGCCAGCAGTTACTCAGGGACAGGGAAAATCTATGGCTACACCTTC. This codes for CASSYSGTGKIYGYTF.